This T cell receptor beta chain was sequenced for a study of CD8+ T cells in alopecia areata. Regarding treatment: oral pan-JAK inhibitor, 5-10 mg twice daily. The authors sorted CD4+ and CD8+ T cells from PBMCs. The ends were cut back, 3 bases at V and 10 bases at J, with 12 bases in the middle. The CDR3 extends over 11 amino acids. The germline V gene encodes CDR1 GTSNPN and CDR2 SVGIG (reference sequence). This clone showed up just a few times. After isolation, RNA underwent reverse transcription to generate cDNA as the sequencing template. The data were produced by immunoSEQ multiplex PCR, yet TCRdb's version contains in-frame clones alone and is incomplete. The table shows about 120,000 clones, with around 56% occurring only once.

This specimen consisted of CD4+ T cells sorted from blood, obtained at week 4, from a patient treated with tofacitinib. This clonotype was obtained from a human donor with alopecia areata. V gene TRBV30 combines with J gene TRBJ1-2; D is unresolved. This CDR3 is CAWSLGPNYTF. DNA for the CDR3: TGTGCCTGGAGCCTCGGGCCCAACTACACCTTC.